This TCR beta chain was found in a study of response to subunit inactivated influenza vaccine (dated by TCRdb to 2016 to 2018). Looking at the study overall: The study used deep quantitative T cell receptor repertoire profiling to track responses to a trivalent subunit inactivated influenza vaccine.

Library preparation employed RT-PCR. Sequencing was carried out with an Illumina HiSeq 2500. The public reads were run again by TCRdb, first through fastp at Q25 and then through MiXCR, and only productive beta chains were kept. Entries that share a CDR3 protein sequence are merged under the most common genes and DNA. The table for this sample lists over 750,000 distinct CDR3 sequences; 21% of them were counted only once. The ten largest account for roughly 10% of the sample. Measured from the cysteine to the phenylalanine, the CDR3 is 14 residues long. Only the CDR3 part of the read is kept: 42 bases, read in frame from the first base. The junction shows trimming of 5 bases on V and 0 bases on J, plus 10 bases between the germline ends. CDR1 MNHEY and CDR2 SMNVEV were looked up in the germline V gene (reference sequence). Note on this clonotype: This receptor's antigen is unknown. One base away there is no much larger clone; base qualities are not given.

The investigation overall reported the following: According to the authors, only a limited number of new T cells may be recruited by each seasonal influenza vaccination.

Rearrangement joined TRBV27 to TRBJ1-2, with the D gene uncertain. This TCR derives from a man aged 50 to 60 who received an inactivated influenza vaccine. Donor details come from another sample of the same person, matched by shared clones. Sequences were derived from PBMCs from blood, sampled roughly 5 days after vaccination. The base sequence is TGTGCCAGCAGTGAGGGTAGAGCTAACTATGGCTACACCTTC. Protein translation: CASSEGRANYGYTF.